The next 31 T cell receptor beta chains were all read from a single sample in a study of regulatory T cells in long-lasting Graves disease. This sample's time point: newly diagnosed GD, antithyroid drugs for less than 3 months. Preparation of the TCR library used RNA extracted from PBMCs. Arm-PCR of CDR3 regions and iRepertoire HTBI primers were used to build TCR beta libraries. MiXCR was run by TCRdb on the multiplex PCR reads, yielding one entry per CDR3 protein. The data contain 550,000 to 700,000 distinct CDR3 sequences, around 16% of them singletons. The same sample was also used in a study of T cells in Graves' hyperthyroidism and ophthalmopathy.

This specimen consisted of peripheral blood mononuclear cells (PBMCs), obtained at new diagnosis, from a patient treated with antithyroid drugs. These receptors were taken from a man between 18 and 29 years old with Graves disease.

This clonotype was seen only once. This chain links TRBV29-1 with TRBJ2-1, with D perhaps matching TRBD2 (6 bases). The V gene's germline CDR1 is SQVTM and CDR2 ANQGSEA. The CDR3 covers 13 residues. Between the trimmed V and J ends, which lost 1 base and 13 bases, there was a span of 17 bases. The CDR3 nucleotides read TGCAGCGTTGAAGTACAGGAGGGAATGTCCCAGTTCTTC. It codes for CSVEVQEGMSQFF.

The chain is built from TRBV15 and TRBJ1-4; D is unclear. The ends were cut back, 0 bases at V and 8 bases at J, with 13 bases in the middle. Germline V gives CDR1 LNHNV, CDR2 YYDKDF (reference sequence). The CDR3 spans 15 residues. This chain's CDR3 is CATSRDRTIFEKLFF. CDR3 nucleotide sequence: TGTGCCACCAGCAGAGATCGTACCATATTCGAAAAACTGTTTTTT.

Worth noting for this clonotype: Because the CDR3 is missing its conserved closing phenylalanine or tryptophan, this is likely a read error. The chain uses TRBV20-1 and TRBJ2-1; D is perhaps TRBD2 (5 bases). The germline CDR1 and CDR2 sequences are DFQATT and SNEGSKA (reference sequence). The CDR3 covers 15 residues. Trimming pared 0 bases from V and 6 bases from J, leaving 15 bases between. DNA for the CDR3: TGCAGTGCTAGAGATTCTCCACTAGTTTCCAATGAGCAGTTCTCC. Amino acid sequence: CSARDSPLVSNEQFS.

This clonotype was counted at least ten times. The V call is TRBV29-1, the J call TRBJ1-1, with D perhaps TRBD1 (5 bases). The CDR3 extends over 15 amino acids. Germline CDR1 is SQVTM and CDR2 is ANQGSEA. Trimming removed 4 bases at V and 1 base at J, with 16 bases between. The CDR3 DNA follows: TGCAGCGTTGTATCCTTGGGCGGACAGAACACTGAAGCTTTCTTT. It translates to CSVVSLGGQNTEAFF.

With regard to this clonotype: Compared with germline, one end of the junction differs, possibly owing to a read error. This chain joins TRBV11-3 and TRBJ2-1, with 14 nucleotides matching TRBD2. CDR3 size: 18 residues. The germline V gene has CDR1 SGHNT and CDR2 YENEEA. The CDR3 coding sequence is TGTGCCAGCAGCTCGGGGACTAGCGGGAGTCTTTTGGGGAATGAGCGGTTCTTC. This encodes CASSSGTSGSLLGNERFF. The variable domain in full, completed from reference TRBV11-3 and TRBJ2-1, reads EAGVVQSPRYKIIEKKQPVAFWCNPISGHNTLYWYLQNLGQGPELLIRYENEEAVDDSQLPKDRFSAERLKGVDSTLKIQPAELGDSAVYLCASSSGTSGSLLGNERFFGPGTRLTVL.

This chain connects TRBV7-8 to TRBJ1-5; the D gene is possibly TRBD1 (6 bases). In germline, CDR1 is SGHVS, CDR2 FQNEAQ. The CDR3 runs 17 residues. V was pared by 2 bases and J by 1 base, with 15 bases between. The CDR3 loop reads CASSLSSAGTSNQPQHF. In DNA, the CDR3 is TGTGCCAGCAGCTTAAGTAGCGCCGGGACAAGCAATCAGCCCCAGCATTTT.

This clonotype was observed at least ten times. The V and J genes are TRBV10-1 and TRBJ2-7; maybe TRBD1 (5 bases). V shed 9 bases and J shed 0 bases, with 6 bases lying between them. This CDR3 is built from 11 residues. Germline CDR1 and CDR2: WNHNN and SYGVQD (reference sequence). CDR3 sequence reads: CARDNSYEQYF. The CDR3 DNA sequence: TGCGCCAGGGACAACTCCTACGAGCAGTACTTC.

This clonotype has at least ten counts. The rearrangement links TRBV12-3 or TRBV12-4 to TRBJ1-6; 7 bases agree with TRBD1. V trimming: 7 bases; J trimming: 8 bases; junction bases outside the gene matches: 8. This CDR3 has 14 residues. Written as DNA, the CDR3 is TGTGCCAGCACCGGACAGGAGGGATATTCACCCCTCCACTTT. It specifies CASTGQEGYSPLHF.

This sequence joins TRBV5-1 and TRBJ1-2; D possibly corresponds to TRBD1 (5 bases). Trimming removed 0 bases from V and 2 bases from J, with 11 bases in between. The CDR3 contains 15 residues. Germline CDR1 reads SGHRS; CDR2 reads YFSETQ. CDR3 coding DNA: TGCGCCAGCAGCTTGGCCCCTTGGGGGAACTATGGCTACACCTTC. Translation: CASSLAPWGNYGYTF.

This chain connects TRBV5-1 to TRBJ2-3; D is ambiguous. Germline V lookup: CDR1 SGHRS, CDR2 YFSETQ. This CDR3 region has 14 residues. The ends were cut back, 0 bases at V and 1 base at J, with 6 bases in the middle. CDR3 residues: CASSLAEGTDTQYF. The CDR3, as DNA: TGCGCCAGCAGCTTGGCCGAGGGCACAGATACGCAGTATTTT. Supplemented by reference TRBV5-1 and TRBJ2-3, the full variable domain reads KAGVTQTPRYLIKTRGQQVTLSCSPISGHRSVSWYQQTPGQGLQFLFEYFSETQRNKGNFPGRFSGRQFSNSRSEMNVSTLELGDSALYLCASSLAEGTDTQYFGPGTRLTVL.

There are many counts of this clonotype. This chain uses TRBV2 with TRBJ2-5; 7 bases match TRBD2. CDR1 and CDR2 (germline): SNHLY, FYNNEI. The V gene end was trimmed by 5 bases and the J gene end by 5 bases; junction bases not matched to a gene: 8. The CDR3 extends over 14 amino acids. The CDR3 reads CASSPGLGAETQYF. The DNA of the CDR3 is TGTGCCAGCAGTCCTGGACTAGGGGCTGAGACCCAGTACTTC.

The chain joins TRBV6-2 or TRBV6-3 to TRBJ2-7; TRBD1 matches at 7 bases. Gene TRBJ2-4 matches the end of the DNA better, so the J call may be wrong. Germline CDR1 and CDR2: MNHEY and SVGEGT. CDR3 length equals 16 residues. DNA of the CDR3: TGTGCCAGCAGTACTTACGGGACAGCAGCCAAAAACATTCAGTACTTC. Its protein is CASSTYGTAAKNIQYF.

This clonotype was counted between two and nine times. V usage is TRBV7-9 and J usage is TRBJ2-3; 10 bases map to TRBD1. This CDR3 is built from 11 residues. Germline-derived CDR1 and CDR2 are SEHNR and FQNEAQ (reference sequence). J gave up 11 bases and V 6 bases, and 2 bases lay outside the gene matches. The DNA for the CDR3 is TGTGCCAGCAGGGGGGACAGGGGGCAGTATTTT. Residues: CASRGDRGQYF.

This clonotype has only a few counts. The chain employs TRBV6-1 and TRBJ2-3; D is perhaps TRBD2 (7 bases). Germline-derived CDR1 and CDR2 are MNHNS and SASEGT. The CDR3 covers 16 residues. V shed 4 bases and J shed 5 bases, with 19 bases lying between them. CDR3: CASSGLRGAMGDTQYF. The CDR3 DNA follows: TGTGCCAGCAGTGGGCTTCGGGGGGCGATGGGAGATACGCAGTATTTT.

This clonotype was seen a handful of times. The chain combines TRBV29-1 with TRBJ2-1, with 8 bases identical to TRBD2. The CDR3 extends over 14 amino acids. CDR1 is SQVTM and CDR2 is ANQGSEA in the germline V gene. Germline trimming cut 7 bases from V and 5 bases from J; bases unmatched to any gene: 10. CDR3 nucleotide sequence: TGCAGCGCGGGGGGGGGACTAGGCGACAATGAGCAGTTCTTC. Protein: CSAGGGLGDNEQFF.

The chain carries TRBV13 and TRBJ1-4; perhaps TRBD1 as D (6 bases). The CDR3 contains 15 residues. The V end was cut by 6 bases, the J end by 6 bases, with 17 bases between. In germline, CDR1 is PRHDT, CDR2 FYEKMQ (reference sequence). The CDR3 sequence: CASSWRGTGYEKLFF. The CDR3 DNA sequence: TGTGCCAGCAGTTGGAGGGGTACAGGGTATGAAAAACTGTTTTTT.

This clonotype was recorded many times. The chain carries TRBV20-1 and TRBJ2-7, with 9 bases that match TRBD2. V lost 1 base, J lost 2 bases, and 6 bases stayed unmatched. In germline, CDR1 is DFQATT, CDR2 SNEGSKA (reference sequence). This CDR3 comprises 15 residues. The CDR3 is CSARGGSGRPYEQYF. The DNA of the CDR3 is TGCAGTGCTAGAGGAGGTAGCGGGAGACCCTACGAGCAGTACTTC.

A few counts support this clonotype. The CDR3 DNA reads as TGCAGTGCTAATGACAGGGGAGGGACCGGGGAGCTGTTTTTT. This gives the protein CSANDRGGTGELFF. The rearrangement joins TRBV20-1 to TRBJ2-2; maybe TRBD1 (8 bases). CDR1 and CDR2 (germline): DFQATT, SNEGSKA (reference sequence). Trimming removed 4 bases at V and 5 bases at J, with 14 bases between. The CDR3 is made up of 14 amino acids.

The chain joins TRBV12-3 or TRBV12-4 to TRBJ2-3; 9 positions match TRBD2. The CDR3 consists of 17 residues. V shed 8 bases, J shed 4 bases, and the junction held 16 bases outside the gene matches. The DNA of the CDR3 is TGTGCCAGCTCACCAACGCCCGGCGGGAGGGACGCAGATACGCAGTATTTT. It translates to CASSPTPGGRDADTQYF.

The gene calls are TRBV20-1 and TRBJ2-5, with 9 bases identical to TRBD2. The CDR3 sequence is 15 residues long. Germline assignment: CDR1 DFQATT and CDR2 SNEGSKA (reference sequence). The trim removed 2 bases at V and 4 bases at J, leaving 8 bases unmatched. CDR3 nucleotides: TGCAGTGCTAGATCGGTAGCGGGAGATGGAGAGACCCAGTACTTC. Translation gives CSARSVAGDGETQYF.

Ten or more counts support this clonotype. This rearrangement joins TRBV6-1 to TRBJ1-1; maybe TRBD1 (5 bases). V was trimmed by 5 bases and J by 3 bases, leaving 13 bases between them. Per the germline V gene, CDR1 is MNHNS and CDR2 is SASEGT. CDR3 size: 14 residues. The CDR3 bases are TGTGCCAGCAGTCGGAGGGGAGGGTACACTGAAGCTTTCTTT. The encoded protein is CASSRRGGYTEAFF.

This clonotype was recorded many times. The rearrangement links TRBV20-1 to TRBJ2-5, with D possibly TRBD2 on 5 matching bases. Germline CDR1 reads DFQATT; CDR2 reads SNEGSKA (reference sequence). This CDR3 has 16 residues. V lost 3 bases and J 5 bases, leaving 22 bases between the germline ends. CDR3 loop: CSARPGLPIPSETQYF. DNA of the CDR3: TGCAGTGCTAGGCCCGGACTCCCTATTCCAAGTGAGACCCAGTACTTC.

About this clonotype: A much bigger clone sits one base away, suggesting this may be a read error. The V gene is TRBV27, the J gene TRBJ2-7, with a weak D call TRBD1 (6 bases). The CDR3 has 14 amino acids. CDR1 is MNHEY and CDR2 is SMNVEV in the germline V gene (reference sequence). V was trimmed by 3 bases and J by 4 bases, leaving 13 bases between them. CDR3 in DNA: TGTGCCAGCAGTTTGGCCGGCAGGGGATACGAGCAGTACTTC. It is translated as CASSLAGRGYEQYF.

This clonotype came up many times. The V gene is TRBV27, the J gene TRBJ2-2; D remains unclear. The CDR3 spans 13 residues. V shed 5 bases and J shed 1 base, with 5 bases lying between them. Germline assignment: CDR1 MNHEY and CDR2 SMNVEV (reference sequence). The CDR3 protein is CASSLVNTGELFF. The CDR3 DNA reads TGTGCCAGCAGTCTCGTGAACACCGGGGAGCTGTTTTTT.

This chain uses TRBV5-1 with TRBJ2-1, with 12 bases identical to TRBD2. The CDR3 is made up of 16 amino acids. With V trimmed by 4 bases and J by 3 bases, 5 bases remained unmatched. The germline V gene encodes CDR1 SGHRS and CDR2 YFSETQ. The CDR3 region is CASSQTSGRRYNEQFF. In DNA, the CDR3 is TGCGCCAGCAGCCAGACTAGCGGGAGACGCTACAATGAGCAGTTCTTC.

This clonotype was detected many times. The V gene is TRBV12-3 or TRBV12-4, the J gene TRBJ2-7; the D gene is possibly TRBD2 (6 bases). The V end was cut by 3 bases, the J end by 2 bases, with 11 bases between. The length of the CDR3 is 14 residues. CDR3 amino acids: CASSFSGVPYEQYF. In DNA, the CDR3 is TGTGCCAGCAGTTTTTCGGGGGTCCCCTACGAGCAGTACTTC.

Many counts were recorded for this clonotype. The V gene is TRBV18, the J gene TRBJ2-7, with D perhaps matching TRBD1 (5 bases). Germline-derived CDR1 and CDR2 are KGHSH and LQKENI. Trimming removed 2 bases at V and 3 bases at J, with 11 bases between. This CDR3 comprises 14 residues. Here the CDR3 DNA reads TGTGCCAGCTCACCAATCGGACATCTCTACGAGCAGTACTTC. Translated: CASSPIGHLYEQYF. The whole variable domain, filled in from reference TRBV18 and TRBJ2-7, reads NAGVMQNPRHLVRRRGQEARLRCSPMKGHSHVYWYRQLPEEGLKFMVYLQKENIIDESGMPKERFSAEFPKEGPSILRIQQVVRGDSAAYFCASSPIGHLYEQYFGPGTRLTVT.

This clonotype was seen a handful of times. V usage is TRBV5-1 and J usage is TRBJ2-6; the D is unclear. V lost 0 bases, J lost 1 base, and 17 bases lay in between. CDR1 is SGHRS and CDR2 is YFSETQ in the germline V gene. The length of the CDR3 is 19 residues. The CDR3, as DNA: TGCGCCAGCAGCTTGGCCGGCGCCGGCGTCCTTTCTGGGGCCAACGTCCTGACTTTC. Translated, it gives CASSLAGAGVLSGANVLTF.

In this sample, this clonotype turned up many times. CDR3 nucleotides: TGTGCCAGCAGCCCCCCCCCCTTGGAAAACTACGAGCAGTACTTC. This translates into CASSPPPLENYEQYF. The chain joins TRBV13 to TRBJ2-7; D unclear. CDR1 is PRHDT and CDR2 is FYEKMQ in the germline V gene (reference sequence). Between the trimmed V and J ends, which lost 5 bases and 3 bases, there was a span of 17 bases. CDR3 size: 15 residues.

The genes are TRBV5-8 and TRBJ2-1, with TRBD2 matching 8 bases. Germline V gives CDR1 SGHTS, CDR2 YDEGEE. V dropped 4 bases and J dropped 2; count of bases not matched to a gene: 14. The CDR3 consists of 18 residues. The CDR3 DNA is TGTGCCAGCAGCGTAGGAGGCGGGAGGCCAAACCCCTACAATGAGCAGTTCTTC. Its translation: CASSVGGGRPNPYNEQFF.

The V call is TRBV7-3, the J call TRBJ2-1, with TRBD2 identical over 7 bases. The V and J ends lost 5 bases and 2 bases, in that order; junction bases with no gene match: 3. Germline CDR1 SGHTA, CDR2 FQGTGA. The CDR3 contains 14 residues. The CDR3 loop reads CASSHSGPYNEQFF. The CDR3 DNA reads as TGTGCCAGCAGCCATAGCGGGCCCTACAATGAGCAGTTCTTC.